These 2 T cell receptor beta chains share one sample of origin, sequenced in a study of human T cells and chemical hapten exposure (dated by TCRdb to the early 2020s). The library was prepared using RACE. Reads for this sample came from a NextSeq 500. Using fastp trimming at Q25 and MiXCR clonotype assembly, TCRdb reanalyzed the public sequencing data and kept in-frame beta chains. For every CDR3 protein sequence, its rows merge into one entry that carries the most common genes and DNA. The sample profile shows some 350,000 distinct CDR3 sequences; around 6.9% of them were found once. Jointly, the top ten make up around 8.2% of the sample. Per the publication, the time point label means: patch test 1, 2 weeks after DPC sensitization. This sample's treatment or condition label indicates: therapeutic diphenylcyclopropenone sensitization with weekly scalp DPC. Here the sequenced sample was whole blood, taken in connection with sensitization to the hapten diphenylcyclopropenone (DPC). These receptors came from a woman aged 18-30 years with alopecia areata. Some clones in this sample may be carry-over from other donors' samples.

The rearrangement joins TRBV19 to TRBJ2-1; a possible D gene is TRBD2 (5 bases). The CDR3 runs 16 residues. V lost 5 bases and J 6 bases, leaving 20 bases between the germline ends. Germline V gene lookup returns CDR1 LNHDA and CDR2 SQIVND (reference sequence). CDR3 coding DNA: TGTGCCAGTAGTGTAATCGGGAAAGGACCCAGCAATGAGCAGTTCTTC. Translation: CASSVIGKGPSNEQFF.

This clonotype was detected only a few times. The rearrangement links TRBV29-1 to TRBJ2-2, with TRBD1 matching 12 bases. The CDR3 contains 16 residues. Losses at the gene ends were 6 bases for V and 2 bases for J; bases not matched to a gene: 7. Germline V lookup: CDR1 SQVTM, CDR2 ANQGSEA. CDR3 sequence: CSVRDRGQGNTGELFF. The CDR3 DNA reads TGCAGCGTCCGGGACAGGGGGCAGGGAAACACCGGGGAGCTGTTTTTT.